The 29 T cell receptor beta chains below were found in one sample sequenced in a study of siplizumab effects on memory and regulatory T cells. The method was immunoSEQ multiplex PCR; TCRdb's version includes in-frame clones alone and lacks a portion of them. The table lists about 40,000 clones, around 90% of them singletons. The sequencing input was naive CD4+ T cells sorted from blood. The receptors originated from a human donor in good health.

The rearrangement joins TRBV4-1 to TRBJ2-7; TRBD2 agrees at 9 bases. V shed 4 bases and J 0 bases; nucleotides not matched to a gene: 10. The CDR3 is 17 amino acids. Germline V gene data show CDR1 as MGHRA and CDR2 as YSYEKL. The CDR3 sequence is CASSRQGLADSSYEQYF. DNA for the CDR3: TGCGCCAGCAGCCGCCAGGGACTAGCCGATAGCTCCTACGAGCAGTACTTC.

The CDR3 DNA follows: TGTGCCATCAGTATCACCGGGGAGCTGTTTTTT. Its protein is CAISITGELFF. J is TRBJ2-2 and V is TRBV10-3; the D is unclear. The CDR3 length is 11 residues. CDR1 ENHRY and CDR2 SYGVKD come from the germline V gene. Trimming removed 5 bases at V and 4 bases at J, with 2 bases between.

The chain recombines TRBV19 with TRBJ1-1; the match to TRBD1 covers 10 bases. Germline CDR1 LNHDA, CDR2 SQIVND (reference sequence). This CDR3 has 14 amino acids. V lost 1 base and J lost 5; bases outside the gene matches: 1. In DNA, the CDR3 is TGTGCCAGTAGTATAGGGACAGGGGGTACTGAAGCTTTCTTT. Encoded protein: CASSIGTGGTEAFF.

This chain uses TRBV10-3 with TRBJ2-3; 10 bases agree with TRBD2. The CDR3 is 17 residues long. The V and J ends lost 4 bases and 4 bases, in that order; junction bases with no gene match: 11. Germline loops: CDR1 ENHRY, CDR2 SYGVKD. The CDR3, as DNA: TGTGCCATCAGTGGGGCTAGCGGGAGCGGTTCCCCAGATACGCAGTATTTT. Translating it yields CAISGASGSGSPDTQYF.

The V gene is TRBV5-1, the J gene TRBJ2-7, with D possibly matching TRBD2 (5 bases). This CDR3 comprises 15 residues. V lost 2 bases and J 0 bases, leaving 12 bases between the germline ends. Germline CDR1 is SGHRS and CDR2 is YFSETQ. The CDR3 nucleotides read TGCGCCAGCAGCTTCCGAGGGATCAGCTCCTACGAGCAGTACTTC. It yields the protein CASSFRGISSYEQYF.

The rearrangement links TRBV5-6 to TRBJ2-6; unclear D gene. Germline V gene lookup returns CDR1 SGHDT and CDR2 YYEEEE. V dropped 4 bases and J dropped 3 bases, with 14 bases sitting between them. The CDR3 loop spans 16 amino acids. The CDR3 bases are TGTGCCAGCAGCCTCCCTCGGACGGATGGGGCCAACGTCCTGACTTTC. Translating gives CASSLPRTDGANVLTF.

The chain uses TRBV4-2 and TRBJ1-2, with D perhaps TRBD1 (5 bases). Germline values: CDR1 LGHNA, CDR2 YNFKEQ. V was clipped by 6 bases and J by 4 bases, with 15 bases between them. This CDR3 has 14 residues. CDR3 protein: CASRARRDLYGYTF. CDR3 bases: TGTGCCAGCAGGGCTAGACGGGACCTCTATGGCTACACCTTC.

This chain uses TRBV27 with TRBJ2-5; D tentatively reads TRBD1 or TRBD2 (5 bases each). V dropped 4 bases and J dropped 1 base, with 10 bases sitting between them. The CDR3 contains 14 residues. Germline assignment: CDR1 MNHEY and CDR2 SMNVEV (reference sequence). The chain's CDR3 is CASSWAGTQETQYF. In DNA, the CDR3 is TGTGCCAGCAGTTGGGCAGGGACCCAAGAGACCCAGTACTTC.

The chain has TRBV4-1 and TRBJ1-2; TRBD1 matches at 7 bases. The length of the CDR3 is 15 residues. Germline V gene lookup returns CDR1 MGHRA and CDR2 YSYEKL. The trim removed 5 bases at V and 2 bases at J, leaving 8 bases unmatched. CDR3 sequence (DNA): TGCGCCAGCAGCAGACCCAGGGGGGAAAACTATGGCTACACCTTC. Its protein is CASSRPRGENYGYTF.

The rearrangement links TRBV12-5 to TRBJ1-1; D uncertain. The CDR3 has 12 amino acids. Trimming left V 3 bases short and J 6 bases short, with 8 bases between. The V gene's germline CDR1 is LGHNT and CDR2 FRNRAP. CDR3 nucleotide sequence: TGTGCTAGTGGTTTTGGTGTACCTGAAGCTTTCTTT. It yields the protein CASGFGVPEAFF.

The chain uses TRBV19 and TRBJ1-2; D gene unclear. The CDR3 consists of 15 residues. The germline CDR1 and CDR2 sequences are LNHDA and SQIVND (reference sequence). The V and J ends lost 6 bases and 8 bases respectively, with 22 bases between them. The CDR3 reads CASSLSIGTVYGYTF. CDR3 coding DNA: TGTGCCAGTAGCCTCTCGATAGGTACGGTCTACGGCTACACCTTC.

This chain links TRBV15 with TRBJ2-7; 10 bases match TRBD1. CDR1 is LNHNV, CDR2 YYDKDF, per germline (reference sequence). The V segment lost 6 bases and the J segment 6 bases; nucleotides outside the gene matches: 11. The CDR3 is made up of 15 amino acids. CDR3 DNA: TGTGCCACCAGAAGGCGAGACAGGGGGCAAGGCGAGCAGTACTTC. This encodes CATRRRDRGQGEQYF.

The CDR3: CASSEAGYYEQYF. The CDR3 DNA sequence: TGTGCCAGCAGTGAGGCCGGATACTACGAGCAGTACTTC. The chain links TRBV25-1 to TRBJ2-7; D is undetermined. Germline V gene lookup returns CDR1 MGHDK and CDR2 SYGVNS. The CDR3 contains 13 residues. V shed 3 bases and J shed 3 bases, with 9 bases lying between them.

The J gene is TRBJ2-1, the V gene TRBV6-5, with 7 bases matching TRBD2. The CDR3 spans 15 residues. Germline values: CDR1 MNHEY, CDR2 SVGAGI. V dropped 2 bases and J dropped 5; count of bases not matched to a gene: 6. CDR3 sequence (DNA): TGTGCCAGCAGTTACGCGGGAGTTAAAGACAATGAGCAGTTCTTC. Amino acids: CASSYAGVKDNEQFF.

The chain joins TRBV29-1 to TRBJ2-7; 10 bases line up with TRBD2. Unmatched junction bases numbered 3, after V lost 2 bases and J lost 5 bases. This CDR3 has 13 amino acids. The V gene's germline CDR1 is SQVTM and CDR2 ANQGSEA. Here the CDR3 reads CSVETGLADEQYF. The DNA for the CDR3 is TGCAGCGTTGAAACCGGACTAGCGGACGAGCAGTACTTC.

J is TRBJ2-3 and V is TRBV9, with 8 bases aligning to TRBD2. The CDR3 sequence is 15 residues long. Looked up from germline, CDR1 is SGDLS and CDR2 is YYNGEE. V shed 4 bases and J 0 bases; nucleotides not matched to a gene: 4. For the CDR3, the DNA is TGTGCCAGCAGCACCCGGGGGGGAAGCACAGATACGCAGTATTTT. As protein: CASSTRGGSTDTQYF.

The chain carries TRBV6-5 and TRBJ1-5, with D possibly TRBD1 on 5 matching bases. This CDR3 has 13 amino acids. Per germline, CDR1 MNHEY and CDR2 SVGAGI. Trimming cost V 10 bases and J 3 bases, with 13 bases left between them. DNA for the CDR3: TGTGCCACCTCAAGAGGGGACAATCAGCCCCAGCATTTT. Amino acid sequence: CATSRGDNQPQHF.

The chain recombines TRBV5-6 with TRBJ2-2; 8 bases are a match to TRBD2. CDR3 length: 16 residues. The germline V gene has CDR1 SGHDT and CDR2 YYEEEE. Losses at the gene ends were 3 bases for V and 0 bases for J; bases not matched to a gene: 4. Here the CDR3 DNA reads TGTGCCAGCAGCTCTAGCGGGCTTGCGAACACCGGGGAGCTGTTTTTT. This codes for CASSSSGLANTGELFF.

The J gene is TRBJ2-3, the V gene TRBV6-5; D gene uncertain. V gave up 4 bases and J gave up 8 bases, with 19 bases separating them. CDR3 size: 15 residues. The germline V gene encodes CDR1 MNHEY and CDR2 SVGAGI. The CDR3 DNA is TGTGCCAGCAGTTCTACGGGTCCCCTGCACGGTACGCAGTATTTT. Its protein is CASSSTGPLHGTQYF.

CDR3 region: CASSVAIGTSGKNEQFF. CDR3 coding DNA: TGTGCCAGCAGCGTAGCTATAGGGACTAGCGGGAAAAATGAGCAGTTCTTC. The rearrangement joins TRBV9 to TRBJ2-1; 13 bases are shared with TRBD2. The CDR3 length is 17 residues. Germline CDR1 SGDLS, CDR2 YYNGEE. The trim removed 0 bases at V and 7 bases at J, leaving 7 bases unmatched.

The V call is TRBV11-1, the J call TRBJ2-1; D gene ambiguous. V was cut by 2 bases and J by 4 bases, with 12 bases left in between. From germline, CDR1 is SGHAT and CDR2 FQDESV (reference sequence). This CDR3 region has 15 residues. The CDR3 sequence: CASSLMSQSYNEQFF. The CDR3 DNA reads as TGTGCCAGCAGCTTAATGTCCCAGTCATACAATGAGCAGTTCTTC.

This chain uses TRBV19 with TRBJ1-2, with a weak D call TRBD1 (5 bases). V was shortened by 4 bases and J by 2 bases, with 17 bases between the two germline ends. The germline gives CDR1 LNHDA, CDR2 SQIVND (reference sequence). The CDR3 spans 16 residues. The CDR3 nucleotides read TGTGCCAGTAGTACCCTACAGGACCCAAGGAACTATGGCTACACCTTC. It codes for CASSTLQDPRNYGYTF.

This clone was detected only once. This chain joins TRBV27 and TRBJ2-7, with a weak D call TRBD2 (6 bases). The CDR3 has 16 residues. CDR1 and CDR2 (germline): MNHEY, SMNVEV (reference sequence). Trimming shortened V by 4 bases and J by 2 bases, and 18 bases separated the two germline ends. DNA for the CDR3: TGTGCCAGCAGTTCCCCCTTCGGTAGCGGAACCTACGAGCAGTACTTC. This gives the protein CASSSPFGSGTYEQYF.

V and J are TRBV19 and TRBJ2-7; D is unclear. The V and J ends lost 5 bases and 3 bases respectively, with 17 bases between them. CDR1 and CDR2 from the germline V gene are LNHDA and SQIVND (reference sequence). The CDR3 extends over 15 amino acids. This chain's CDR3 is CASSSGPEGVYEQYF. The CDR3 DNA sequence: TGTGCCAGTAGTTCCGGACCCGAAGGAGTCTACGAGCAGTACTTC. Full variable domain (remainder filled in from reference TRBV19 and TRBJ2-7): DGGITQSPKYLFRKEGQNVTLSCEQNLNHDAMYWYRQDPGQGLRLIYYSQIVNDFQKGDIAEGYSVSREKKESFPLTVTSAQKNPTAFYLCASSSGPEGVYEQYFGPGTRLTVT.

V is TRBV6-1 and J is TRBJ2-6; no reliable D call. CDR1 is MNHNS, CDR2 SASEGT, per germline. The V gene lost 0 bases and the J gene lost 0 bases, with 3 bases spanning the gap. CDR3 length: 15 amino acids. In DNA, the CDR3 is TGTGCCAGCAGTGAAGCCAACTCTGGGGCCAACGTCCTGACTTTC. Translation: CASSEANSGANVLTF.

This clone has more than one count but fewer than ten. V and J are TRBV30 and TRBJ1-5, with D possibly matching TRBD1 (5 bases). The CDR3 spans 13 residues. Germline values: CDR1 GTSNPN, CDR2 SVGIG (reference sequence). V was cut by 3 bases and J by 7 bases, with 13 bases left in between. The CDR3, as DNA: TGTGCCTGGAGCCCCCAAGGGGTCCAGCCCCAGCATTTT. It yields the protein CAWSPQGVQPQHF.

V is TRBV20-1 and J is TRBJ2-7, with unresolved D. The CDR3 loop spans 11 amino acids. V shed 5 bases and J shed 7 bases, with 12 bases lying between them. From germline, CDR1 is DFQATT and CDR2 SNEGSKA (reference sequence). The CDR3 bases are TGCAGTGCTTCAAGACCCCGGGAGCAGTACTTC. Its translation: CSASRPREQYF.

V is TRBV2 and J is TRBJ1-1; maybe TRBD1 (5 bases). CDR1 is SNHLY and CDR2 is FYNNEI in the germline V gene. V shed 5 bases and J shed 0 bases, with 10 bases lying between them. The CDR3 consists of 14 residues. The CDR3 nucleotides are TGTGCCAGCAGTTCCCGGGGGTTGAACACTGAAGCTTTCTTT. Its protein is CASSSRGLNTEAFF.

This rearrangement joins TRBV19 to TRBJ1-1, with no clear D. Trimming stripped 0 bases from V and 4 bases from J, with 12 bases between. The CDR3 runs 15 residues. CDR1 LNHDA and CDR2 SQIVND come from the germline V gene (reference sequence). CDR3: CASSIESGRITEAFF. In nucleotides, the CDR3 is TGTGCCAGTAGTATAGAATCCGGGAGAATCACTGAAGCTTTCTTT.